Below, 10 T cell receptor beta chains from the same sample are listed, as sequenced in a study of CD8+ T cells in alopecia areata. cDNA serving as the sequencing template came from extracted, reverse transcribed RNA. Clones were read by immunoSEQ multiplex PCR, and TCRdb kept only the in-frame ones, dropping some. In the table there are some 180,000 clones, around 49% of which are singletons. Specified treatment: oral pan-JAK inhibitor, 5-10 mg twice daily. The specimen comprised CD8+ T cells sorted from blood, sampled at approximately week 52, from a patient treated with tofacitinib. The receptors stem from a human donor with alopecia areata.

This chain joins TRBV10-3 and TRBJ1-1, with 7 bases aligning to TRBD1. Per the germline V gene, CDR1 is ENHRY and CDR2 is SYGVKD. With V trimmed by 6 bases and J by 0 bases, 16 bases remained unmatched. This CDR3 comprises 18 residues. The CDR3 region has the DNA TGTGCCATCAGGGAAACCGGACAGGAGGCCTTTATGAACACTGAAGCTTTCTTT. Its translation is CAIRETGQEAFMNTEAFF.

J is TRBJ2-1 and V is TRBV9, with 10 bases fitting TRBD2. CDR1 is SGDLS, CDR2 YYNGEE, per germline. V was pared by 0 bases and J by 9 bases, with 3 bases of the junction left unmatched. The CDR3 extends over 14 amino acids. CDR3 sequence: CASSVVAGGGEQFF. For the CDR3, the DNA is TGTGCCAGCAGCGTAGTAGCGGGGGGCGGTGAGCAGTTCTTC.

This clone was detected a few times. The chain recombines TRBV6-1 with TRBJ2-1; D is undetermined. The CDR3 loop spans 12 amino acids. CDR1 is MNHNS and CDR2 is SASEGT in the germline V gene. The CDR3 region has the DNA TGTTCCATAGGGTTTGCCTACAATGAGCAGTTCTTC. Translation gives CSIGFAYNEQFF.

This chain joins TRBV11-2 and TRBJ2-3; D is unclear. V lost 4 bases, J lost 5 bases, and 4 bases lay in between. Germline CDR1 SGHAT, CDR2 FQNNGV. The CDR3 is 11 amino acids. As DNA, the CDR3 is TGTGCCAGCAGCTACGAAGATACGCAGTATTTT. Protein sequence: CASSYEDTQYF.

This chain links TRBV11-2 with TRBJ2-7; 7 nucleotides align to TRBD1. V lost 7 bases and J lost 2; bases outside the gene matches: 5. Germline V lookup: CDR1 SGHAT, CDR2 FQNNGV. The CDR3 is made up of 13 amino acids. This CDR3 is CASTLTGTYEQYF. CDR3 sequence (DNA): TGTGCCAGCACCTTGACAGGGACCTACGAGCAGTACTTC.

This clone is a singleton in its sample. V is TRBV7-9 and J is TRBJ2-7, with D unclear. This CDR3 region has 13 residues. V gave up 5 bases and J gave up 2 bases, with 10 bases separating them. Germline V gene sequence: CDR1 SEHNR, CDR2 FQNEAQ (reference sequence). The DNA for the CDR3 is TGTGCCAGCAGCCAGACCCCTCCCTACGAGCAGTACTTC. It specifies CASSQTPPYEQYF.

This sequence joins TRBV29-1 and TRBJ2-7; 10 bases are shared with TRBD1. The CDR3 loop spans 14 amino acids. CDR1 and CDR2 (germline): SQVTM, ANQGSEA. The ends lost 4 bases at V and 5 bases at J; junction bases unmatched: 8. CDR3 region: CSVGGQGYEDEQYF. The CDR3, as DNA: TGCAGCGTTGGGGGACAGGGGTACGAGGACGAGCAGTACTTC.

To note about this clone: Different DNA sequences within this sample yield the same CDR3. The chain joins TRBV19 to TRBJ1-5, with TRBD1 as a possible D gene (5 bases). The germline V gene encodes CDR1 LNHDA and CDR2 SQIVND (reference sequence). The CDR3 is 14 amino acids. With 3 bases removed from V and 3 bases from J, the gap between germline ends came to 9 bases. CDR3 bases: TGTGCCAGTAGTATCCGGGACCTCAATCAGCCCCAGCATTTT. As protein: CASSIRDLNQPQHF.

This clone was detected only a few times. This chain joins TRBV11-2 and TRBJ2-3; D perhaps matches TRBD2 (6 bases). Germline assignment: CDR1 SGHAT and CDR2 FQNNGV. Trimming shortened V by 2 bases and J by 4 bases, and 16 bases separated the two germline ends. The CDR3 runs 16 residues. The CDR3 nucleotides are TGTGCCAGCAGCTTATCGTGGACTACCGGGGCAGATACGCAGTATTTT. This encodes CASSLSWTTGADTQYF.

The chain carries TRBV7-2 and TRBJ2-1, with no clear D. The germline gives CDR1 SGHTA, CDR2 FQGNSA. This CDR3 comprises 14 residues. V lost 1 base to trimming and J lost 2 bases, with 6 bases between them. Written as DNA, the CDR3 is TGTGCCAGCAGCTTAGGGCTAGCCTACAATGAGCAGTTCTTC. It codes for CASSLGLAYNEQFF.